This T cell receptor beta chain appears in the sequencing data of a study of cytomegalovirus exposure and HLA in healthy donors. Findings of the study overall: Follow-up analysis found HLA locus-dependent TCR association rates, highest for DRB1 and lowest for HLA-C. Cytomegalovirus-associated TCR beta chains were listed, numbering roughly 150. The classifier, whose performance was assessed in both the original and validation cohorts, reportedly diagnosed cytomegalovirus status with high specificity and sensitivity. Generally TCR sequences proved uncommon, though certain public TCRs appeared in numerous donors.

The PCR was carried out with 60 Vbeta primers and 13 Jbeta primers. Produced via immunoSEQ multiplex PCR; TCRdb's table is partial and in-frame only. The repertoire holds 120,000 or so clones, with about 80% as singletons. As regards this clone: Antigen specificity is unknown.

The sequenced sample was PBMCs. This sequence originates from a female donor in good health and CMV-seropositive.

The CDR3 protein is CASSSQGSSYEQYF. For the CDR3, the DNA is TGCGCCAGCAGCTCACAGGGGTCCTCCTACGAGCAGTACTTC. This chain uses TRBV5-1 with TRBJ2-7, with 7 bases lining up with TRBD1. The CDR3 covers 14 residues. Germline trimming cut 3 bases from V and 0 bases from J; bases unmatched to any gene: 3. In germline, CDR1 is SGHRS, CDR2 YFSETQ.